Listed below are T cell receptor beta chains from one sample, sequenced in a study of cytotoxic CD8 clonotypes in ibrutinib-treated CLL. Using immunoSEQ multiplex PCR, the repertoire was profiled, and TCRdb retains in-frame clones only, with some absent. The table records 5,500 or so clones, approximately 71% of them present only once. Sequenced here: PBMCs, sampled before ibrutinib treatment. The receptors here all came from a human donor with chronic lymphocytic leukemia. CDR3s include the opening cysteine and the closing phenylalanine or tryptophan. The order of the fields is CDR3 DNA, CDR3 protein, D gene, J gene, V gene, clone size. D genes are given only for firm matches. Only part of the rows carry a size: once, few, many, or a class if the clone is expanded.

cdr3_nt: TGTGCCAGCAGTTCCCGGGACGGACTCTCCTACGAGCAGTACTTC
cdr3_aa: CASSSRDGLSYEQYF
d_call: NA
j_call: TRBJ2-7
v_call: TRBV6-5
clone_size: NA

cdr3_nt: TGTGCCATCAAAGATAGCGGGGGGCACTACAATGAGCAGTTCTTC
cdr3_aa: CAIKDSGGHYNEQFF
d_call: TRBD2
j_call: TRBJ2-1
v_call: TRBV10-3
clone_size: NA

cdr3_nt: TGCGCCAGCAGCCAAGGGACGGCTACCTACGAGCAGTACTTC
cdr3_aa: CASSQGTATYEQYF
d_call: NA
j_call: TRBJ2-7
v_call: TRBV4-3
clone_size: once

cdr3_nt: TGTGCCAGCACCGGGGACAACCTTAAGGGGCATTTT
cdr3_aa: CASTGDNLKGHF
d_call: NA
j_call: TRBJ1-5
v_call: TRBV2
clone_size: few

cdr3_nt: TGCGCCAGCAGCAAGGAGGGGCCTAGCGGCTCCCAAGAGACCCAGTACTTC
cdr3_aa: CASSKEGPSGSQETQYF
d_call: TRBD2
j_call: TRBJ2-5
v_call: TRBV4-1
clone_size: NA

cdr3_nt: TGTGCCAGTAGTATAACAGGAAAAGAATCACCCCTCCACTTT
cdr3_aa: CASSITGKESPLHF
d_call: NA
j_call: TRBJ1-6
v_call: TRBV19
clone_size: NA

cdr3_nt: TGCGCCAGCAGCTTGGAGAGCGGGGGGCAGTATTTT
cdr3_aa: CASSLESGGQYF
d_call: TRBD2
j_call: TRBJ2-3
v_call: TRBV5-1
clone_size: few

cdr3_nt: TGTGCCAGCAGCGTAGAGGGTGGAGCCTACAATGAGCAGTTCTTC
cdr3_aa: CASSVEGGAYNEQFF
d_call: NA
j_call: TRBJ2-1
v_call: TRBV9
clone_size: NA

cdr3_nt: TGTGCCAGCAGCTTTGGACTAGCGGGGGACTACGAGCAGTACTTC
cdr3_aa: CASSFGLAGDYEQYF
d_call: TRBD2
j_call: TRBJ2-7
v_call: TRBV5-4
clone_size: NA

cdr3_nt: TGTGCCAGCAGCGGGACAGTCTTAGGGATGGAGTATGGCTACACCTTC
cdr3_aa: CASSGTVLGMEYGYTF
d_call: TRBD1
j_call: TRBJ1-2
v_call: TRBV25-1
clone_size: NA

cdr3_nt: TGCGCCAGCAGCCAAGATCCCCAGTTCTCACCCCTCCACTTT
cdr3_aa: CASSQDPQFSPLHF
d_call: NA
j_call: TRBJ1-6
v_call: TRBV4-1
clone_size: NA

cdr3_nt: TGTGCCAGCAGCTTGGCTGGCAGGGGGATAAGCACCGGGGAGCTGTTTTTT
cdr3_aa: CASSLAGRGISTGELFF
d_call: TRBD1
j_call: TRBJ2-2
v_call: TRBV5-4
clone_size: few

cdr3_nt: TGTGCCAGCAGCCCTGCCACGACCTATGGCTACACCTTC
cdr3_aa: CASSPATTYGYTF
d_call: NA
j_call: TRBJ1-2
v_call: TRBV7-2
clone_size: NA

cdr3_nt: TGCGCCAGCAGCCCCGTTAGATTCAGCTCCTACGAGCAGTACTTC
cdr3_aa: CASSPVRFSSYEQYF
d_call: NA
j_call: TRBJ2-7
v_call: TRBV4-1
clone_size: few

cdr3_nt: TGTGCCAGCAGCCGGGACAGAGTGGATGGCTACACCTTC
cdr3_aa: CASSRDRVDGYTF
d_call: TRBD1
j_call: TRBJ1-2
v_call: TRBV11-2
clone_size: NA

cdr3_nt: TGCGCCAGCAGCCAAGATGGCTGGACTGAAGCTTTCTTT
cdr3_aa: CASSQDGWTEAFF
d_call: NA
j_call: TRBJ1-1
v_call: TRBV4-3
clone_size: NA

cdr3_nt: TGTGCCAGCAGTTCCCGGACAGGGGGCTGGACCGGGGAGCTGTTTTTT
cdr3_aa: CASSSRTGGWTGELFF
d_call: TRBD1
j_call: TRBJ2-2
v_call: TRBV6-5
clone_size: NA

cdr3_nt: TGTGCCAGCAGTCCCCTCGGGGACAGGGGGGGCGAGCAGTACTTC
cdr3_aa: CASSPLGDRGGEQYF
d_call: TRBD1
j_call: TRBJ2-7
v_call: TRBV6-1
clone_size: NA